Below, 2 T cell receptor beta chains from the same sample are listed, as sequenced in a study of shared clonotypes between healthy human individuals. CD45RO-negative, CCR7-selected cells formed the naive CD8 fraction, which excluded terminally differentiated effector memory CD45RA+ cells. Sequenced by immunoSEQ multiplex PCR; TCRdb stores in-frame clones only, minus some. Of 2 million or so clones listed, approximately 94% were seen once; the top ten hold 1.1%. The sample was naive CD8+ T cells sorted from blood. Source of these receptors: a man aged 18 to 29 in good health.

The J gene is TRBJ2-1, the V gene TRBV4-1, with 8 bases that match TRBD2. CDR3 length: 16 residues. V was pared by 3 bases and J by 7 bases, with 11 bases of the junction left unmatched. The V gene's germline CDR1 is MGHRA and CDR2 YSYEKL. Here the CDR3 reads CASSHLEGLAGNEQFF. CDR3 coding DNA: TGCGCCAGCAGCCACCTGGAGGGGCTAGCGGGTAATGAGCAGTTCTTC.

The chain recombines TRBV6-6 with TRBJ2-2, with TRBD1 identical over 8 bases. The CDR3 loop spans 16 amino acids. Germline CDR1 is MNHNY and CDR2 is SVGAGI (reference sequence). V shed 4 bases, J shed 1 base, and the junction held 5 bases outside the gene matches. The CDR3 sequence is CASSSPDRENTGELFF. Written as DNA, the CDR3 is TGTGCCAGCAGTTCCCCGGACAGGGAGAACACCGGGGAGCTGTTTTTT.